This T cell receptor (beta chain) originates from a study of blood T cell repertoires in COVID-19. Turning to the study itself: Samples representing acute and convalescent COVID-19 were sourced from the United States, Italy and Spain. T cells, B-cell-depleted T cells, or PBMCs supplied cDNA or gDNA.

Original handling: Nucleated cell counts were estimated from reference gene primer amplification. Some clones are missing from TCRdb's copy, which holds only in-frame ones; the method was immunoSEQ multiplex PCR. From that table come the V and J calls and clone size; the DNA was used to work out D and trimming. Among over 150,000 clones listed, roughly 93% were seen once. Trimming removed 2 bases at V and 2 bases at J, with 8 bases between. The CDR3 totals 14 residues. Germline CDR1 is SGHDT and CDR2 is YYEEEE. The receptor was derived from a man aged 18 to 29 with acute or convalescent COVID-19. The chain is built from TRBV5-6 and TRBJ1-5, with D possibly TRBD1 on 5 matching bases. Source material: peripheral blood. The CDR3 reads CASSLGVGNQPQHF. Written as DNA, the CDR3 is TGTGCCAGCAGCTTAGGGGTAGGCAATCAGCCCCAGCATTTT.